At least ten counts were recorded for the clone carrying this T cell receptor (beta chain). By 5'RACE template switching, TCR cDNA was produced, with a universal primer site and UMIs added in the process. TCRdb re-derived calls from the 5' RACE reads in MiXCR, one entry per CDR3 protein. The sample includes some 160,000 distinct CDR3 sequences, 6.5% to 8.5% of them seen just once. The sample originates from a study of T cells after yellow fever vaccination. Germline V gives CDR1 SGDLS, CDR2 YYNGEE. This CDR3 region has 14 residues. V lost 0 bases and J 0 bases, leaving 3 bases between the germline ends.

The sequence came from a man in his late teens or twenties who received the YFV17D yellow fever vaccine. The sequenced sample was CD4+ T cells sorted from PBMCs, obtained 5 to 6 days after the first yellow fever vaccination. The chain employs TRBV9 and TRBJ2-2; no clear D. The CDR3 is CASSVGTNTGELFF. CDR3 DNA: TGTGCCAGCAGCGTAGGGACGAACACCGGGGAGCTGTTTTTT.